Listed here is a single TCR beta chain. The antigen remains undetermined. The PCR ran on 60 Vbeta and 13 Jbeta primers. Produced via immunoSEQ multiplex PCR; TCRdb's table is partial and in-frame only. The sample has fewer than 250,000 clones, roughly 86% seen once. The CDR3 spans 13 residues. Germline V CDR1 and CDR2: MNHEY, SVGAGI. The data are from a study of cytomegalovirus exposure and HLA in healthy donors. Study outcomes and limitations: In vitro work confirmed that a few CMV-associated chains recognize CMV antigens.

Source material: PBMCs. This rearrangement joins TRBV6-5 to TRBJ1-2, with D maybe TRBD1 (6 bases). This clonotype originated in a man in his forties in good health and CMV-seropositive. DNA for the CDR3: TGTGTCACGCAGGGGCGCCCTAACTATGGCTACACCTTC. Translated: CVTQGRPNYGYTF.